The 28 T cell receptor beta chains listed next were all sequenced from one sample in a study of T cell responses to AZD1222 COVID-19 vaccine. Repertoires were generated with immunoSEQ multiplex PCR, while TCRdb's copy carries only in-frame clones and drops some. Here the sample spans 130,000 to 150,000 clones, around nine tenths being singletons. Sequences were derived from peripheral blood, sampled on day 0 of AZD1222 vaccination. Receptors originate from an adult in good health.

This sequence joins TRBV5-4 and TRBJ2-3; TRBD1 matches 9 bases. The CDR3 is 15 residues long. The germline CDR1 and CDR2 sequences are SGHNT and YYREEE (reference sequence). The trim removed 2 bases at V and 4 bases at J, leaving 5 bases unmatched. The CDR3 coding sequence is TGTGCCAGCAGCTTTGGGGGACAGGGCTCAGATACGCAGTATTTT. Residues: CASSFGGQGSDTQYF.

This clone came up once. The CDR3 region is CASSQGLSEQYF. CDR3 DNA sequence: TGTGCCAGCAGCCAAGGACTATCTGAGCAGTACTTC. This chain uses TRBV3-1 (or the pseudogene TRBV3-2) with TRBJ2-7; the D gene is possibly TRBD2 (5 bases). Germline-derived CDR1 and CDR2 are LGHDT and YNNKEL (reference sequence). The CDR3 consists of 12 residues. The V end lost 1 base, the J end lost 7 bases, and 8 bases lay between the germline ends.

This clone turned up a few times. This chain connects TRBV6-2 or TRBV6-3 to TRBJ1-1; 8 bases match TRBD1. CDR1 and CDR2 from the germline V gene are MNHEY and SVGEGT. The trim removed 4 bases at V and 5 bases at J, leaving 9 bases unmatched. The CDR3 consists of 15 residues. In nucleotides, the CDR3 is TGTGCCAGCAGTTTCCGACAGGGGTTGTGGACTGAAGCTTTCTTT. Residues: CASSFRQGLWTEAFF.

V is TRBV6-1 and J is TRBJ1-1; D is perhaps TRBD1 (5 bases). CDR1 MNHNS and CDR2 SASEGT come from the germline V gene. This CDR3 is built from 14 residues. V was trimmed by 2 bases and J by 11 bases, leaving 18 bases between them. As DNA, the CDR3 is TGTGCCAGCAGTGAACGGGCTGACCGGGGGTTGGCTTTCTTT. It yields the protein CASSERADRGLAFF.

The chain uses TRBV5-1 and TRBJ1-2, with TRBD1 matching over 9 bases. Germline-derived CDR1 and CDR2 are SGHRS and YFSETQ. Losses at the gene ends were 5 bases for V and 8 bases for J; bases not matched to a gene: 7. The CDR3 has 13 residues. The CDR3 sequence is CASSRPGQGGYTF. CDR3 nucleotide sequence: TGCGCCAGCAGTCGACCGGGACAGGGCGGCTACACCTTC.

This sequence joins TRBV11-2 and TRBJ1-2; D might be TRBD1 (5 bases). The CDR3 is 15 residues long. Trimming removed 3 bases from V and 1 base from J, with 12 bases in between. The germline CDR1 and CDR2 sequences are SGHAT and FQNNGV. As DNA, the CDR3 is TGTGCCAGCAGCTTCGAAGGGACCTTTAACTATGGCTACACCTTC. Amino acids: CASSFEGTFNYGYTF.

This clone was recorded once. The chain links TRBV3-1 (or the pseudogene TRBV3-2) to TRBJ1-4; the match to TRBD1 covers 7 bases. Germline CDR1 is LGHDT and CDR2 is YNNKEL (reference sequence). CDR3 length equals 16 residues. Trimming took 2 bases from V and 6 from J; bases not matched to a gene: 9. The CDR3 DNA reads TGTGCCAGCAGCCAACCGAGGACAGGACGGCATGAAAAACTGTTTTTT. Amino acids: CASSQPRTGRHEKLFF.

This clone was seen once. The chain joins TRBV19 to TRBJ2-7, with TRBD1 matching over 8 bases. Germline CDR1 and CDR2: LNHDA and SQIVND (reference sequence). This CDR3 comprises 15 residues. The trim removed 7 bases at V and 7 bases at J, leaving 15 bases unmatched. CDR3 coding DNA: TGTGCCAGTATAGCCCAAGACAGGGGCTGGGAAGAGCAGTACTTC. Translating it yields CASIAQDRGWEEQYF.

The rearrangement joins TRBV7-9 to TRBJ1-1, with 8 nucleotides matching TRBD1. Looked up from germline, CDR1 is SEHNR and CDR2 is FQNEAQ (reference sequence). The junction had 6 bases not matched to a gene; V was cut back by 8 bases and J by 1 base. The CDR3 length is 14 residues. CDR3 sequence (DNA): TGTGCCAGCCAACAAGGACAGGGGAACACTGAAGCTTTCTTT. Residues: CASQQGQGNTEAFF. The full variable domain, its missing parts supplied by reference TRBV7-9 and TRBJ1-1, is DTGVSQNPRHKITKRGQNVTFRCDPISEHNRLYWYRQTLGQGPEFLTYFQNEAQLEKSRLLSDRFSAERPKGSFSTLEIQRTEQGDSAMYLCASQQGQGNTEAFFGQGTRLTVV.

The rearrangement uses TRBV28 and TRBJ2-1; 7 bases are a match to TRBD2. The CDR3 loop spans 14 amino acids. J was trimmed by 6 bases and V by 5 bases; bases with no gene match: 7. Germline V gene sequence: CDR1 MDHEN, CDR2 SYDVKM. CDR3 nucleotide sequence: TGTGCCAGCAGTCGAAGCGGGGCCCCCAATGAGCAGTTCTTC. It specifies CASSRSGAPNEQFF.

The chain is built from TRBV11-3 and TRBJ2-3, with 10 bases identical to TRBD2. CDR1 is SGHNT and CDR2 is YENEEA in the germline V gene. The CDR3 spans 16 residues. V was clipped by 5 bases and J by 4 bases; unmatched bases: 9. CDR3 in amino acids: CASSVRAGGQSDTQYF. The CDR3 nucleotides read TGTGCCAGCAGCGTAAGAGCGGGGGGGCAATCAGATACGCAGTATTTT.

The V and J genes are TRBV9 and TRBJ2-3; 9 bases map to TRBD2. CDR3 length equals 17 residues. Trimming cost V 3 bases and J 3 bases; bases outside gene matches: 11. CDR1 and CDR2 (germline): SGDLS, YYNGEE. CDR3 DNA: TGTGCCAGCAGCGACTCCTCGTTAGCGGGAGTAACAGATACGCAGTATTTT. Amino acids: CASSDSSLAGVTDTQYF.

The chain couples TRBV6-6 to TRBJ1-1; tentatively, D is TRBD1 (5 bases). This CDR3 has 15 amino acids. Trimming took 10 bases from V and 2 from J, leaving 20 bases between them. CDR1 and CDR2 from the germline V gene are MNHNY and SVGAGI (reference sequence). CDR3 sequence (DNA): TGTGCCACTAAATCGGGGGGACGCCAAAACACTGAAGCTTTCTTT. Translated, it gives CATKSGGRQNTEAFF.

The J gene is TRBJ2-1, the V gene TRBV5-6, with 7 bases lining up with TRBD2. The CDR3 totals 16 residues. V shed 1 base, J shed 6 bases, and the junction held 10 bases outside the gene matches. Germline CDR1 is SGHDT and CDR2 is YYEEEE. In DNA, the CDR3 is TGTGCCAGCAGCTTGTTTAGGCGGGGGAATGGCAATGAGCAGTTCTTC. Its translation: CASSLFRRGNGNEQFF.

The chain couples TRBV28 to TRBJ1-5, with D possibly being TRBD1 (5 bases). V shed 3 bases and J shed 2 bases, with 11 bases lying between them. The CDR3 totals 15 residues. Germline-derived CDR1 and CDR2 are MDHEN and SYDVKM. DNA for the CDR3: TGTGCCAGCAGTTTCGGGCAGGGTGGCAATCAGCCCCAGCATTTT. It is translated as CASSFGQGGNQPQHF.

The gene calls are TRBV9 and TRBJ2-7, with D maybe TRBD1 (5 bases). Trimming removed 0 bases at V and 6 bases at J, with 10 bases between. The CDR3 loop spans 13 amino acids. CDR1 SGDLS and CDR2 YYNGEE come from the germline V gene. The CDR3 sequence is CASSVDGHGEQYF. CDR3 nucleotides: TGTGCCAGCAGCGTAGACGGACACGGCGAGCAGTACTTC.

The chain recombines TRBV18 with TRBJ2-1; D gene unclear. The CDR3 consists of 13 residues. Germline V gene sequence: CDR1 KGHSH, CDR2 LQKENI. The ends were cut back, 3 bases at V and 2 bases at J, with 5 bases in the middle. The CDR3 DNA follows: TGTGCCAGCTCACCCAAGACCTACAATGAGCAGTTCTTC. Its translation is CASSPKTYNEQFF.

The V and J genes are TRBV2 and TRBJ2-2; 7 bases line up with TRBD2. The germline gives CDR1 SNHLY, CDR2 FYNNEI. The CDR3 runs 15 residues. V was pared by 6 bases and J by 1 base, with 5 bases of the junction left unmatched. CDR3 nucleotides: TGTGCCAGCAGCACCGGGACTAAGAACACCGGGGAGCTGTTTTTT. Encoded protein: CASSTGTKNTGELFF. Complete variable domain (other parts from reference TRBV2 and TRBJ2-2): EPEVTQTPSHQVTQMGQEVILRCVPISNHLYFYWYRQILGQKVEFLVSFYNNEISEKSEIFDDQFSVERPDGSNFTLKIRSTKLEDSAMYFCASSTGTKNTGELFFGEGSRLTVL.

The CDR3 nucleotides are TGTGCCAGCAGCTTGGGGGGACAGGTTCGCGAGCAGTACTTC. This encodes CASSLGGQVREQYF. The chain recombines TRBV5-6 with TRBJ2-7, with 8 bases matching TRBD1. V shed 0 bases and J 6 bases; nucleotides not matched to a gene: 5. The CDR3 covers 14 residues. CDR1 SGHDT and CDR2 YYEEEE come from the germline V gene.

The rearrangement joins TRBV18 to TRBJ1-2; 8 positions agree with TRBD1. The CDR3 is 15 residues long. The junction had 13 bases not matched to a gene; V was cut back by 6 bases and J by 7 bases. Germline V gene lookup returns CDR1 KGHSH and CDR2 LQKENI. In DNA, the CDR3 is TGTGCCAGCTCCACTACGGACAGGGCGATTCGTGGCTACACCTTC. Encoded protein: CASSTTDRAIRGYTF.

The J gene is TRBJ2-1, the V gene TRBV6-4, with D tentatively TRBD2 (6 bases). Germline V gives CDR1 MRHNA, CDR2 SNTAGT. This CDR3 region has 17 residues. V gave up 1 base and J gave up 9 bases, with 22 bases separating them. The CDR3 here is CASSDWHSGTLGGEQFF. CDR3 nucleotides: TGTGCCAGCAGTGACTGGCACTCCGGGACCCTCGGGGGTGAGCAGTTCTTC.

The chain uses TRBV10-3 and TRBJ2-1; 9 positions match TRBD1. CDR3 length equals 17 residues. J gave up 4 bases and V 0 bases, and 7 bases lay outside the gene matches. Germline CDR1 and CDR2: ENHRY and SYGVKD. CDR3 in amino acids: CAISESMAGQGYNEQFF. In DNA, the CDR3 is TGTGCCATCAGTGAGTCGATGGCGGGACAGGGATACAATGAGCAGTTCTTC.

By sample share, this clone is medium-sized (0.01 to 0.1%). The chain couples TRBV11-2 to TRBJ2-2; TRBD1 aligns across 8 bases. V dropped 5 bases and J dropped 5; count of bases not matched to a gene: 4. The CDR3 consists of 14 residues. Germline V gene data show CDR1 as SGHAT and CDR2 as FQNNGV. The CDR3 reads CASSGYRGTGELFF. DNA for the CDR3: TGTGCCAGCAGCGGGTACAGGGGGACCGGGGAGCTGTTTTTT.

The table lists this clone with a count of one. This chain joins TRBV4-2 and TRBJ2-1, with D maybe TRBD2 (6 bases). V lost 7 bases to trimming and J lost 2 bases, with 12 bases between them. The CDR3 runs to 14 residues. Germline lookup yields CDR1 LGHNA and CDR2 YNFKEQ. The CDR3 protein is CASTSGSAYNEQFF. Written as DNA, the CDR3 is TGTGCCAGCACGTCCGGGAGTGCCTACAATGAGCAGTTCTTC.

The chain joins TRBV5-1 to TRBJ1-1; a weak D match, TRBD1 (5 bases). Germline lookup yields CDR1 SGHRS and CDR2 YFSETQ. The CDR3 sequence is 17 residues long. V gave up 3 bases and J gave up 5 bases, with 23 bases separating them. DNA for the CDR3: TGCGCCAGCAGCTGGGGGAGGTGGAGGGCCGAAGGAACTGAAGCTTTCTTT. Translation: CASSWGRWRAEGTEAFF.

The chain has TRBV13 and TRBJ2-6; 7 bases are a match to TRBD1. V dropped 5 bases and J dropped 0; count of bases not matched to a gene: 16. CDR1 and CDR2 from the germline V gene are PRHDT and FYEKMQ (reference sequence). There are 20 residues in the CDR3. CDR3 DNA sequence: TGTGCCAGCAGCCCAAGGGACAGACGTTTTAGGAGCTCTGGGGCCAACGTCCTGACTTTC. Translating gives CASSPRDRRFRSSGANVLTF.

This clone was seen only a few times. The chain has TRBV7-8 and TRBJ1-4; TRBD1 agrees at 8 bases. Trimming removed 1 base from V and 0 bases from J; junction bases left unmatched: 4. CDR3 length: 17 residues. Germline V lookup: CDR1 SGHVS, CDR2 FQNEAQ. The CDR3 coding sequence is TGTGCCAGCAGCTTAGGTCAGGGGGCAGCAACTAATGAAAAACTGTTTTTT. Amino acids: CASSLGQGAATNEKLFF.

This clone occurred once. CDR3 loop: CASSLRVRSGNTIYF. CDR3 coding DNA: TGCGCCAGCAGCCTTAGGGTGCGCTCTGGAAACACCATATATTTT. This rearrangement joins TRBV4-1 to TRBJ1-3; unclear D gene. V dropped 4 bases and J dropped 0 bases, with 10 bases sitting between them. From germline, CDR1 is MGHRA and CDR2 YSYEKL. There are 15 residues in the CDR3.